This T cell receptor beta chain was identified during a study of blood T cell repertoires in COVID-19. Study context: Sites in the United States, Italy and Spain provided acute and convalescent COVID-19 samples. In each case, the material was cDNA or gDNA derived from T cells, B-cell-depleted T cells, or PBMCs.

Germline assignment: CDR1 SGHAT and CDR2 FQNNGV. The CDR3 runs to 15 residues. Trimming left V 1 base short and J 2 bases short, with 9 bases between. Original handling: Estimation of nucleated cell counts relied on the amplification of reference gene primers. Clones were read by immunoSEQ multiplex PCR, and TCRdb kept only the in-frame ones, dropping some. D and trimming were read from the DNA, whereas the V and J calls and clone size are those reported in that table. The sample includes about 20,000 clones, around 89% of them seen just once. The material sequenced was peripheral blood. The chain is built from TRBV11-2 and TRBJ1-3; the D gene is possibly TRBD1 (6 bases). The receptor comes from an older woman with active COVID-19. The CDR3, as DNA: TGTGCCAGCAGCTTAGTCCCAGGGGCTGGAAACACCATATATTTT. Its translation is CASSLVPGAGNTIYF.